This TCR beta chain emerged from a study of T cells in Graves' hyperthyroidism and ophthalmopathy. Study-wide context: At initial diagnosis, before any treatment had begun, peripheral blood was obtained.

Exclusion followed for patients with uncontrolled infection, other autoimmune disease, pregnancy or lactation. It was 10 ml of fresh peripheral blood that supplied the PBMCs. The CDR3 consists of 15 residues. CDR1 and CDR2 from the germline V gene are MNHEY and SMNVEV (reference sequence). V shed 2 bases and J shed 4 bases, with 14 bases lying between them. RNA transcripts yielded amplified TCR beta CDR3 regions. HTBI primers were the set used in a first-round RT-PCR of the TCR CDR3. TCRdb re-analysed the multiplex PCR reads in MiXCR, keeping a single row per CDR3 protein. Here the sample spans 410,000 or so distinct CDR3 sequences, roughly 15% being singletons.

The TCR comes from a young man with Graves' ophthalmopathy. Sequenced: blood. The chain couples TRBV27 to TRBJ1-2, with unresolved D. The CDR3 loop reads CASSLMGGPTYGYTF. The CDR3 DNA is TGTGCCAGCAGTTTAATGGGTGGTCCAACCTATGGCTACACCTTC.